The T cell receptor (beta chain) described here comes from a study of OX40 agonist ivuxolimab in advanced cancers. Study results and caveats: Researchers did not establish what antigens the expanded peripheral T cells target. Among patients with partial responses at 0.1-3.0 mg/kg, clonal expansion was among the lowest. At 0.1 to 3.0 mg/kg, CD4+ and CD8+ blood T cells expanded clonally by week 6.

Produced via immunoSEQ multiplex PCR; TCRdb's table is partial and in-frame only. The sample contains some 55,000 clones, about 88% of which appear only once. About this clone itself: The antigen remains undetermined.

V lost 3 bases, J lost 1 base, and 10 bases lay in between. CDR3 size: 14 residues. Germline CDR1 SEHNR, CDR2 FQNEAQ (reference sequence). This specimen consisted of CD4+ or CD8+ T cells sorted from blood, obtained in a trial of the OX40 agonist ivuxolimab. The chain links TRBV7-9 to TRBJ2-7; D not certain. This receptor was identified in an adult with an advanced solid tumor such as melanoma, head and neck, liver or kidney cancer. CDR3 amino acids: CASSFTEISYEQYF. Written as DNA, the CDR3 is TGTGCCAGCAGCTTTACGGAAATATCCTACGAGCAGTACTTC.